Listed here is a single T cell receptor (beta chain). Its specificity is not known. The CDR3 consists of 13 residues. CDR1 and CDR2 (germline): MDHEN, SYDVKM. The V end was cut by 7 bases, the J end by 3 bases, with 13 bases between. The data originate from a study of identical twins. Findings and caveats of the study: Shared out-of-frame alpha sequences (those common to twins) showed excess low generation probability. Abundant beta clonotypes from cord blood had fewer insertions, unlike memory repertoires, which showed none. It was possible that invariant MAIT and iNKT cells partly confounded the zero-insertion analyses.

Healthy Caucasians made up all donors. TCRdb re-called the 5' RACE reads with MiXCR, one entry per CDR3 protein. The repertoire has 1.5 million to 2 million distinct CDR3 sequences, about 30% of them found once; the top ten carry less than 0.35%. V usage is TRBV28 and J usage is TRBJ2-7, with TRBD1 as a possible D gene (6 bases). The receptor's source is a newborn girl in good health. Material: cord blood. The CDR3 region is CASTTQGLYEQYF. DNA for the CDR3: TGTGCCAGCACCACCCAGGGGCTCTACGAGCAGTACTTC.